These 3 T cell receptor beta chains share one sample of origin, sequenced in a study of T cell repertoires in cytomegalovirus infection. TCRdb independently ran MiXCR on the reads; one entry per CDR3 protein. The repertoire holds 310,000 or so distinct CDR3 sequences, roughly 23% seen once, with approximately 14% in the top ten. The sequencing input was PBMCs. Receptors were obtained from a human donor in good health (CMV status not recorded). Some clones in this sample may be carry-over from other donors' samples.

The DNA of the CDR3 is TGTGCCAGTAGTAGAGACAGGCCTGGGTACAATGAGCAGTTCTTC. Translation gives CASSRDRPGYNEQFF. The V and J genes are TRBV19 and TRBJ2-1, with D maybe TRBD1 (6 bases). The CDR3 runs to 15 residues. Germline CDR1 LNHDA, CDR2 SQIVND (reference sequence). The germline V and J ends were trimmed by 4 bases and 4 bases, with 14 bases remaining between them.

V is TRBV20-1 and J is TRBJ2-7; 7 bases are a match to TRBD1. The V gene's germline CDR1 is DFQATT and CDR2 SNEGSKA (reference sequence). V trimming: 4 bases; J trimming: 1 base; junction bases outside the gene matches: 1. The CDR3 is 12 amino acids. The CDR3 protein is CSAMTGSYEQYF. The CDR3 DNA reads TGCAGTGCTATGACAGGGTCCTACGAGCAGTACTTC.

Ten or more counts support this clonotype. The V call is TRBV12-3 or TRBV12-4, the J call TRBJ1-1, with 12 bases lining up with TRBD1. The CDR3 is made up of 14 amino acids. V lost 6 bases, J lost 7 bases, and 6 bases stayed unmatched. In DNA, the CDR3 is TGTGCCAGCAGCGGGGACAGGGGGCCTGGTGAAGCTTTCTTT. Its translation: CASSGDRGPGEAFF.